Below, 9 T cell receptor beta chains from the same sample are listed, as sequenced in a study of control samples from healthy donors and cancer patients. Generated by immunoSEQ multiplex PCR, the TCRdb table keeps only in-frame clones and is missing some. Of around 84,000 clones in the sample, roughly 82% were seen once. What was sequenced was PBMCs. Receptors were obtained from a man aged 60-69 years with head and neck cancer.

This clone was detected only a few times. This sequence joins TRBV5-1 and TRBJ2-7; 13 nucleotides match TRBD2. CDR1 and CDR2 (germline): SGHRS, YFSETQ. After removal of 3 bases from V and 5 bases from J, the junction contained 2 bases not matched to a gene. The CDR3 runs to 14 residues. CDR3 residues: CASSWTSGSHEQYF. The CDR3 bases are TGCGCCAGCAGCTGGACTAGCGGGAGCCACGAGCAGTACTTC.

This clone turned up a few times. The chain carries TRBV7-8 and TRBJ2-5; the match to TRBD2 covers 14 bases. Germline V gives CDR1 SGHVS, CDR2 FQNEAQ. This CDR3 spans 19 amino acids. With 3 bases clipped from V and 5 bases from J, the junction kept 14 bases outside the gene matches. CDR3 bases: TGTGCCAGCAGCTTTCGACCGACCGGGACTAGCGGGAGATGGGAGACCCAGTACTTC. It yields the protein CASSFRPTGTSGRWETQYF.

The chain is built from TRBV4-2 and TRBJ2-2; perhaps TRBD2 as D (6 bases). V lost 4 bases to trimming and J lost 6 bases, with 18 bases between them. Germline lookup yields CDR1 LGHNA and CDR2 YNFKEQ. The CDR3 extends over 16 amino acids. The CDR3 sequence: CASSLLLAGNPGELFF. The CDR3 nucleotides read TGTGCCAGCAGCCTCCTACTAGCCGGGAATCCCGGGGAGCTGTTTTTT.

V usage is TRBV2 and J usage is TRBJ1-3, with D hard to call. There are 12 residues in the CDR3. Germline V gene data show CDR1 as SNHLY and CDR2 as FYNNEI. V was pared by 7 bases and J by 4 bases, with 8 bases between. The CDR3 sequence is CASTPRGNTIYF. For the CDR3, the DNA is TGTGCCAGCACGCCCAGGGGAAACACCATATATTTT. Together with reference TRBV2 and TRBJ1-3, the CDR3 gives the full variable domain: EPEVTQTPSHQVTQMGQEVILRCVPISNHLYFYWYRQILGQKVEFLVSFYNNEISEKSEIFDDQFSVERPDGSNFTLKIRSTKLEDSAMYFCASTPRGNTIYFGEGSWLTVV.

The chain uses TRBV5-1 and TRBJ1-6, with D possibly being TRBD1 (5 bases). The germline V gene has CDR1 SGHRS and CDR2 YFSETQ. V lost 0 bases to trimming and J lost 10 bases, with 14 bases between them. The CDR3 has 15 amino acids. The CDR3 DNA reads TGCGCCAGCAGCTTGGCTTCAGGGAAAGAATCACCCCTCCACTTT. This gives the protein CASSLASGKESPLHF.

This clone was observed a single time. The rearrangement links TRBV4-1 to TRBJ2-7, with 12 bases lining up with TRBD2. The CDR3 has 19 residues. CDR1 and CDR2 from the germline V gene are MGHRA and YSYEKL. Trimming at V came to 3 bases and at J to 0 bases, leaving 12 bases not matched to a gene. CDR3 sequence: CASSQDWLAGGIISYEQYF. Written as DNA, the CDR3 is TGCGCCAGCAGCCAGGATTGGCTAGCGGGAGGGATAATCTCCTACGAGCAGTACTTC.

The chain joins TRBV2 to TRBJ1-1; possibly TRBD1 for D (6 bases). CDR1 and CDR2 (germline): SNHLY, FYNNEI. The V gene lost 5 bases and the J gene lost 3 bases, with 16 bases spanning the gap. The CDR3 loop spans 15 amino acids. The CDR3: CASSPRTASYTEAFF. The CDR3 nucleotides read TGTGCCAGCAGTCCCCGGACAGCTTCCTACACTGAAGCTTTCTTT.

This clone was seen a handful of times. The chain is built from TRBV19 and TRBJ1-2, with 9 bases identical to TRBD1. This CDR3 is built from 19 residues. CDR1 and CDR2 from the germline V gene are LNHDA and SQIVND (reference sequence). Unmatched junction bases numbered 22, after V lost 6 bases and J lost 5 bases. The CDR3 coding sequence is TGTGCCAGTAGGCCCGGCCGGGACAGGGCCCCGCGATCTAGGTATGGCTACACCTTC. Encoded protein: CASRPGRDRAPRSRYGYTF.

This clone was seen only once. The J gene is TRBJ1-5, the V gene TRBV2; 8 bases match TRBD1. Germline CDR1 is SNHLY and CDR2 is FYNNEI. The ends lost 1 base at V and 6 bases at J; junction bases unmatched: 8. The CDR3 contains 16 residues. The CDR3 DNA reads TGTGCCAGCAGTGAAGTGTACCAGGGGGCAGGTCAGCCCCAGCATTTT. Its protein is CASSEVYQGAGQPQHF.